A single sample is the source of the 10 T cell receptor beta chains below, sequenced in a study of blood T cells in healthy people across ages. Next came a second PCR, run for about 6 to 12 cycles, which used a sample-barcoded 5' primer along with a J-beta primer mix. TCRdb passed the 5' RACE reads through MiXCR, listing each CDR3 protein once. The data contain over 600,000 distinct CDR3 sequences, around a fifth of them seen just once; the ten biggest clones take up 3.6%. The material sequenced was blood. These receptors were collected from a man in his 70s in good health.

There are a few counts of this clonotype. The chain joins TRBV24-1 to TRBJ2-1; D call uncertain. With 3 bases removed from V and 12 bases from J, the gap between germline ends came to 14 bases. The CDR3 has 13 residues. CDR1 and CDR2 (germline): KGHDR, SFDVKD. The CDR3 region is CATSDPKTPSQFF. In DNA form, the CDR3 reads TGTGCCACCAGTGATCCAAAGACTCCCTCGCAGTTCTTC.

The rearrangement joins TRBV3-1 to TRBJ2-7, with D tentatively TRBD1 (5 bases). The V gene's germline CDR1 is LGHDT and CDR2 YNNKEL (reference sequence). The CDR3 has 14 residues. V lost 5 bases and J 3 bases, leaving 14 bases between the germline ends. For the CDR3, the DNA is TGTGCCAGCAGCGGCCAGGGCGGACGCTACGAGCAGTACTTC. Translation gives CASSGQGGRYEQYF.

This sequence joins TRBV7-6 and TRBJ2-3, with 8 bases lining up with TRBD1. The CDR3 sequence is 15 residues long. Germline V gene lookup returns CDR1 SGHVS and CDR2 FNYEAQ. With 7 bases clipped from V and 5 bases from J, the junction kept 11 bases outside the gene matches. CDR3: CASTLQGAKGDTQYF. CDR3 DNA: TGTGCCAGCACCCTTCAGGGGGCGAAGGGAGATACGCAGTATTTT.

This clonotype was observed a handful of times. The CDR3 sequence: CASSGSSGREETQYF. For the CDR3, the DNA is TGTGCCAGCAGTGGGTCTAGCGGGAGGGAAGAGACCCAGTACTTC. The chain uses TRBV2 and TRBJ2-5; 12 nucleotides align to TRBD2. Germline trimming cut 4 bases from V and 3 bases from J; bases unmatched to any gene: 3. Per the germline V gene, CDR1 is SNHLY and CDR2 is FYNNEI. This CDR3 spans 15 amino acids.

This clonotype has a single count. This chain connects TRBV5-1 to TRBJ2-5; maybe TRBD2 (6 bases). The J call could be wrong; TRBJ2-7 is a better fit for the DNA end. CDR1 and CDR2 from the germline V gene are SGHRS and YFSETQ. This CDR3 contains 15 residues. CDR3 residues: CASSAGDGIGGEQYF. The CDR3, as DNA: TGCGCCAGCAGCGCCGGGGACGGCATCGGGGGCGAGCAGTACTTC.

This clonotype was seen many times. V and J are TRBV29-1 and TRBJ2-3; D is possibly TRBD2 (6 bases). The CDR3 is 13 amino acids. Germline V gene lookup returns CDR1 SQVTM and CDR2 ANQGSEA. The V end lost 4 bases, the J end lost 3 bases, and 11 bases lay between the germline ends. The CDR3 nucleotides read TGCAGCGTTGTGGAGGGTTGGACAGATACGCAGTATTTT. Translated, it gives CSVVEGWTDTQYF.

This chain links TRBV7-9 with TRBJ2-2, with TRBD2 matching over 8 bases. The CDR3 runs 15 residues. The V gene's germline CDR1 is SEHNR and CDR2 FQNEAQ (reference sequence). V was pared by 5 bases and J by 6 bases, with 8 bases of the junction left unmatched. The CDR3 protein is CASSRTSMYPGELFF. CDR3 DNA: TGTGCCAGCAGCCGGACTAGCATGTATCCCGGGGAGCTGTTTTTT.

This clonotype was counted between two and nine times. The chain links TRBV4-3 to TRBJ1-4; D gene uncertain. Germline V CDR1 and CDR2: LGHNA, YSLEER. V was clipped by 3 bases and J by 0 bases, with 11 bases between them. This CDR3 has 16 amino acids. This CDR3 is CASSQNPVATNEKLFF. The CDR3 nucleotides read TGCGCCAGCAGCCAGAATCCAGTTGCAACTAATGAAAAACTGTTTTTT.

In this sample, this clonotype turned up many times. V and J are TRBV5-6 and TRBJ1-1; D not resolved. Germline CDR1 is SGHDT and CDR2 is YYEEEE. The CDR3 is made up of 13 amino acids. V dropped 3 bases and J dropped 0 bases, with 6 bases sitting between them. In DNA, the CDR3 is TGTGCCAGCAGCTGGAGGCTGAACACTGAAGCTTTCTTT. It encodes CASSWRLNTEAFF.

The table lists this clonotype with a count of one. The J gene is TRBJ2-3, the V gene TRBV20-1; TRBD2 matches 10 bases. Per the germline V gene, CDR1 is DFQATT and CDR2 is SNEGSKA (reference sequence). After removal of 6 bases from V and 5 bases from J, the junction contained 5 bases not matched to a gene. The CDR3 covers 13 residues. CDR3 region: CSAERGGGDTQYF. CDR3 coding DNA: TGCAGTGCAGAGCGGGGGGGCGGAGATACGCAGTATTTT.